The 30 T cell receptor beta chains in this list originate from one sample, sequenced in a study of shared clonotypes between healthy human individuals. Repertoires were generated with immunoSEQ multiplex PCR, while TCRdb's copy carries only in-frame clones and drops some. This table holds around 1.4 million clones, roughly 98.5% found once. Sequences were obtained from naive CD4+ T cells sorted from blood. Subset specified: CD45RA+ positively selected. The source is a man aged 30 to 39 in good health.

This clone was observed a single time. The V gene is TRBV28, the J gene TRBJ2-7, with TRBD1 matching over 7 bases. Germline CDR1 is MDHEN and CDR2 is SYDVKM. The V gene end was trimmed by 3 bases and the J gene end by 0 bases; junction bases not matched to a gene: 5. The CDR3 is 15 amino acids. CDR3 bases: TGTGCCAGCAGTTTCCCGGGACAGTACTCCTACGAGCAGTACTTC. Translation gives CASSFPGQYSYEQYF.

V is TRBV28 and J is TRBJ2-7; TRBD1 matches at 9 bases. There are 16 residues in the CDR3. Unmatched junction bases numbered 10, after V lost 3 bases and J lost 4 bases. CDR1 MDHEN and CDR2 SYDVKM come from the germline V gene. CDR3 nucleotides: TGTGCCAGCAGTTTCGTTCGACAGGGGGTAAGGTACGAGCAGTACTTC. It specifies CASSFVRQGVRYEQYF.

This clone is a singleton in its sample. The chain has TRBV28 and TRBJ2-7, with a possible D match to TRBD2 (6 bases). The CDR3 is 11 residues long. Germline V gene lookup returns CDR1 MDHEN and CDR2 SYDVKM. The V end lost 3 bases, the J end lost 7 bases, and 7 bases lay between the germline ends. Here the CDR3 reads CASSFGGEQYF. The CDR3 DNA is TGTGCCAGCAGTTTTGGGGGGGAGCAGTACTTC.

The gene calls are TRBV7-3 and TRBJ2-7, with D tentatively TRBD2 (6 bases). Germline lookup yields CDR1 SGHTA and CDR2 FQGTGA. The CDR3 spans 13 residues. The V and J ends lost 9 bases and 0 bases respectively, with 12 bases between them. The CDR3 loop reads CASSYGSSYEQYF. CDR3 sequence (DNA): TGTGCCAGTAGTTACGGGAGCTCCTACGAGCAGTACTTC.

With regard to this clone: No conserved phenylalanine or tryptophan is present at the end of the CDR3, so a read error is the likely explanation. It is unclear where the CDR3 begins or ends on the DNA, so no DNA is shown, and the CDR3 is as TCRdb lists it. V and J are TRBV7-2 and TRBJ2-7; the tabulated D call, TRBD2, remains unverified against the DNA. The CDR3 length is 9 residues, termini included. Per the germline V gene, CDR1 is SGHTA and CDR2 is FQGNSA. This CDR3 is CASSSRRRI.

About this clone: Other DNA variants within this sample encode the same CDR3. This sequence joins TRBV18 and TRBJ2-5; 10 nucleotides match TRBD1. The V and J ends lost 3 bases and 4 bases, in that order; junction bases with no gene match: 5. Per the germline V gene, CDR1 is KGHSH and CDR2 is LQKENI. The CDR3 is 15 amino acids. The CDR3 DNA sequence: TGTGCCAGCTCACCTCCGGGACAGGGGCGAGAGACCCAGTACTTC. Translated: CASSPPGQGRETQYF.

V gene TRBV7-8 combines with J gene TRBJ2-1, with D perhaps matching TRBD2 (7 bases). The V gene lost 1 base and the J gene lost 8 bases, with 18 bases spanning the gap. The germline V gene encodes CDR1 SGHVS and CDR2 FQNEAQ. This CDR3 has 16 residues. The CDR3 coding sequence is TGTGCCAGCAGCTTAGGGGGGGGCCGTGGTAGCGATGAGCAGTTCTTC. It encodes CASSLGGGRGSDEQFF.

CDR3 sequence (DNA): TGTGCCATCGGAGGGGAAAAACTGTTTTTT. Translating gives CAIGGEKLFF. The chain combines TRBV28 with TRBJ1-4; D gene unclear. The CDR3 is 10 amino acids. CDR1 is MDHEN, CDR2 SYDVKM, per germline. V was cut by 10 bases and J by 8 bases, with 8 bases left in between.

The rearrangement uses TRBV7-3 and TRBJ2-2; TRBD2 matches at 10 bases. The germline gives CDR1 SGHTA, CDR2 FQGTGA. This CDR3 is built from 14 residues. Trimming took 6 bases from V and 4 from J; bases not matched to a gene: 2. The DNA of the CDR3 is TGTGCCAGCAGTGCTAGCGGGAGCACCGGGGAGCTGTTTTTT. Its protein product is CASSASGSTGELFF.

The J gene is TRBJ2-5, the V gene TRBV25-1; the D gene is possibly TRBD1 (6 bases). CDR1 and CDR2 from the germline V gene are MGHDK and SYGVNS. The V end was cut by 1 base, the J end by 4 bases, with 10 bases between. The CDR3 has 14 residues. This CDR3 reads CASSEFKQGETQYF. CDR3 coding DNA: TGTGCCAGCAGTGAATTTAAACAGGGAGAGACCCAGTACTTC.

The rearrangement joins TRBV28 to TRBJ2-7; maybe TRBD2 (6 bases). CDR1 and CDR2 from the germline V gene are MDHEN and SYDVKM. The CDR3 has 17 residues. Deletions cut 2 bases from V and 6 bases from J, with 23 bases between. CDR3 residues: CASSLGRISGLTGEQYF. The CDR3 DNA is TGTGCCAGCAGTTTAGGCCGGATTAGCGGCCTGACGGGCGAGCAGTACTTC.

The V and J genes are TRBV7-2 and TRBJ2-7, with D tentatively TRBD1 or TRBD2 (8 bases each). The length of the CDR3 is 15 residues. Trimming removed 5 bases at V and 6 bases at J, with 20 bases between. Germline CDR1 and CDR2: SGHTA and FQGNSA. The CDR3 nucleotides read TGTGCCAGCAGCCCAGGGGGCGGGAGGCGCGGCGAGCAGTACTTC. Protein sequence: CASSPGGGRRGEQYF.

This chain links TRBV10-1 with TRBJ2-7; possible D gene TRBD1, 6 bases. The V end was cut by 5 bases, the J end by 7 bases, with 15 bases between. In germline, CDR1 is WNHNN, CDR2 SYGVQD (reference sequence). CDR3 length equals 13 residues. The CDR3 bases are TGCGCCAGCAGTCTAAACAGGGACGGGGAGCAGTACTTC. Its protein is CASSLNRDGEQYF.

Turning to this clone: The sample has other DNA sequences that encode this CDR3 too. The CDR3 DNA follows: TGTGCCAGCAGCTTGGGCAGGGCTGCTAATGAAAAACTGTTTTTT. Protein sequence: CASSLGRAANEKLFF. The chain uses TRBV7-9 and TRBJ1-4; perhaps TRBD1 as D (5 bases). The CDR3 has 15 residues. The V and J ends lost 3 bases and 3 bases respectively, with 11 bases between them. Germline V gene sequence: CDR1 SEHNR, CDR2 FQNEAQ (reference sequence).

V is TRBV11-2 and J is TRBJ1-2; D unresolved. Germline CDR1 SGHAT, CDR2 FQNNGV. The ends were cut back, 3 bases at V and 3 bases at J, with 17 bases in the middle. This CDR3 comprises 16 residues. CDR3 region: CASSLEPKDPHYGYTF. The CDR3 coding sequence is TGTGCCAGCAGCTTGGAACCAAAGGATCCCCACTATGGCTACACCTTC.

Comments on this clone: Other DNA sequences in the sample encode the same CDR3. The chain has TRBV18 and TRBJ2-1; D perhaps matches TRBD2 (6 bases). The CDR3 consists of 15 residues. V gave up 0 bases and J gave up 0 bases, with 6 bases separating them. The germline V gene encodes CDR1 KGHSH and CDR2 LQKENI. CDR3 nucleotides: TGTGCCAGCTCACCACCGGGGGGCTCCTACAATGAGCAGTTCTTC. This codes for CASSPPGGSYNEQFF.

This chain connects TRBV7-2 to TRBJ2-1; D remains ambiguous. Trimming left V 5 bases short and J 12 bases short, with 17 bases between. The CDR3 runs to 13 residues. CDR1 is SGHTA, CDR2 FQGNSA, per germline. The CDR3: CASSTAKGRSQFF. The CDR3 nucleotides are TGTGCCAGCAGCACGGCGAAGGGCCGTTCGCAGTTCTTC. The whole variable domain, remainder taken from reference TRBV7-2 and TRBJ2-1, is GAGVSQSPSNKVTEKGKDVELRCDPISGHTALYWYRQSLGQGLEFLIYFQGNSAPDKSGLPSDRFSAERTGGSVSTLTIQRTQQEDSAVYLCASSTAKGRSQFFGPGTRLTVL.

This chain uses TRBV12-5 with TRBJ2-1; 8 bases agree with TRBD2. The V and J ends lost 4 bases and 10 bases, in that order; junction bases with no gene match: 9. The CDR3 loop spans 14 amino acids. Germline CDR1 LGHNT, CDR2 FRNRAP. DNA of the CDR3: TGTGCTAGTGGTTCCCTCGGACTAGCAGAAGAGCAGTTCTTC. This encodes CASGSLGLAEEQFF.

V is TRBV19 and J is TRBJ2-3; D gene unclear. V was trimmed by 5 bases and J by 5 bases, leaving 11 bases between them. This CDR3 has 13 residues. Germline V CDR1 and CDR2: LNHDA, SQIVND (reference sequence). CDR3 sequence reads: CASSATGGDTQYF. CDR3 in DNA: TGTGCCAGTAGTGCTACGGGTGGAGATACGCAGTATTTT.

Only one count was recorded for this clone. The sample contains more than one DNA sequence encoding this CDR3. The gene calls are TRBV5-4 and TRBJ1-4; 7 bases map to TRBD1. The CDR3 is 14 residues long. The J segment lost 8 bases and the V segment lost 0 bases, leaving 4 bases of the junction unmatched. Looked up from germline, CDR1 is SGHNT and CDR2 is YYREEE (reference sequence). The CDR3 sequence is CASSLGQGGEKLFF. CDR3 DNA: TGTGCCAGCAGCTTGGGACAGGGAGGAGAAAAACTGTTTTTT.

Comment on this clone: In the same sample, other DNA sequences code for this CDR3. DNA of the CDR3: TGTGCCAGCGGGCGTGGCAATCAGCCCCAGCATTTT. Amino acid sequence: CASGRGNQPQHF. The chain is built from TRBV27 and TRBJ1-5; D gene uncertain. Germline CDR1 reads MNHEY; CDR2 reads SMNVEV (reference sequence). V was pared by 8 bases and J by 2 bases, with 7 bases between. The CDR3 is 12 residues long.

V is TRBV5-4 and J is TRBJ1-2; D not resolved. This CDR3 has 16 residues. Germline V gene lookup returns CDR1 SGHNT and CDR2 YYREEE (reference sequence). Deletions cut 0 bases from V and 2 bases from J, with 14 bases between. CDR3 protein: CASSLDLGGPNYGYTF. The CDR3 DNA sequence: TGTGCCAGCAGCTTGGATTTGGGAGGGCCAAACTATGGCTACACCTTC.

The rearrangement joins TRBV15 to TRBJ2-5; possibly TRBD1 for D (6 bases). Germline V gives CDR1 LNHNV, CDR2 YYDKDF (reference sequence). Trimming pared 0 bases from V and 2 bases from J, leaving 10 bases between. CDR3 size: 15 residues. The CDR3 DNA is TGTGCCACCAGCAGAGATAGAGACAGGCAAGAGACCCAGTACTTC. Protein: CATSRDRDRQETQYF. Full variable domain (missing parts from reference TRBV15 and TRBJ2-5): DAMVIQNPRYQVTQFGKPVTLSCSQTLNHNVMYWYQQKSSQAPKLLFHYYDKDFNNEADTPDNFQSRRPNTSFCFLDIRSPGLGDTAMYLCATSRDRDRQETQYFGPGTRLLVL.

The V call is TRBV5-1, the J call TRBJ1-5; D is unresolved. The CDR3 is 13 residues long. V was pared by 3 bases and J by 2 bases, with 6 bases between. CDR1 SGHRS and CDR2 YFSETQ come from the germline V gene. The CDR3 sequence: CASSSLGNQPQHF. DNA for the CDR3: TGCGCCAGCAGCTCCTTGGGCAATCAGCCCCAGCATTTT. The full variable domain, in which reference TRBV5-1 and TRBJ1-5 provide the parts outside the CDR3, is KAGVTQTPRYLIKTRGQQVTLSCSPISGHRSVSWYQQTPGQGLQFLFEYFSETQRNKGNFPGRFSGRQFSNSRSEMNVSTLELGDSALYLCASSSLGNQPQHFGDGTRLSIL.

The rearrangement uses TRBV5-4 and TRBJ1-4; D is ambiguous. Germline V gives CDR1 SGHNT, CDR2 YYREEE (reference sequence). V dropped 4 bases and J dropped 5 bases, with 18 bases sitting between them. The CDR3 covers 16 residues. CDR3 amino acids: CASSGPDGGGNEKLFF. In DNA, the CDR3 is TGTGCCAGCAGCGGCCCGGACGGCGGAGGGAATGAAAAACTGTTTTTT.

This chain connects TRBV28 to TRBJ2-5, with D possibly matching TRBD1 (6 bases). V dropped 6 bases and J dropped 2 bases, with 13 bases sitting between them. The CDR3 totals 14 residues. Germline CDR1 and CDR2: MDHEN and SYDVKM. In nucleotides, the CDR3 is TGTGCCAGCAGCCTTAAGGGGGAGCAAGAGACCCAGTACTTC. This sequence encodes CASSLKGEQETQYF.

This chain uses TRBV6-1 with TRBJ2-2; 7 bases match TRBD2. This CDR3 spans 14 amino acids. CDR1 is MNHNS and CDR2 is SASEGT in the germline V gene. J lost 6 bases, V lost 7 bases, and 8 bases had no gene match. CDR3 DNA sequence: TGTGCCAGCAAGGGAGCCGGGGGGTCCGGGGAGCTGTTTTTT. Its translation: CASKGAGGSGELFF.

The rearrangement uses TRBV11-2 and TRBJ1-2; no clear D gene. Germline CDR1 reads SGHAT; CDR2 reads FQNNGV. Trimming removed 6 bases at V and 3 bases at J, with 17 bases between. The CDR3 has 15 amino acids. The CDR3, as DNA: TGTGCCAGCAGTTCCCTTGGCCGGAAAGACTATGGCTACACCTTC. Its translation is CASSSLGRKDYGYTF.

The chain links TRBV27 to TRBJ2-1; TRBD2 matches 8 bases. V was clipped by 5 bases and J by 4 bases; unmatched bases: 7. The length of the CDR3 is 15 residues. Per germline, CDR1 MNHEY and CDR2 SMNVEV (reference sequence). CDR3: CASSSKAGAYNEQFF. In nucleotides, the CDR3 is TGTGCCAGCAGTAGTAAAGCGGGAGCATACAATGAGCAGTTCTTC.

This CDR3 reads CASSVVGLGHNEQFF. Here the CDR3 DNA reads TGTGCCAGCAGCGTAGTCGGACTAGGTCATAATGAGCAGTTCTTC. The J gene is TRBJ2-1, the V gene TRBV9; TRBD2 agrees at 7 bases. CDR3 length equals 15 residues. Per the germline V gene, CDR1 is SGDLS and CDR2 is YYNGEE. The junction had 7 bases not matched to a gene; V was cut back by 0 bases and J by 7 bases.